The table lists the clone carrying this TCR beta chain with a few counts. Other DNA sequences within the sample encode an identical CDR3. The data are from a study of shared clonotypes between healthy human individuals. The V and J ends lost 4 bases and 4 bases respectively, with 9 bases between them. Germline lookup yields CDR1 SGDLS and CDR2 YYNGEE. CDR3 length: 13 amino acids. Into CD45RA+ naive and CD45RA-negative memory subsets, the CD4+ cells were split. Sequenced by immunoSEQ multiplex PCR; TCRdb stores in-frame clones only, minus some. Of about 1.1 million clones in the sample, 70% to 85% were seen once.

The V call is TRBV9, the J call TRBJ1-3; D remains unclear. The TCR originated in a man younger than 35 in good health. Some clones in this sample may be carry-over from other donors' samples. The material sequenced was memory CD4+ T cells from PBMCs. The subset is: CD45RA-negative fraction. In DNA form, the CDR3 reads TGTGCCAGCAGCTCCCCCCCCGGAAACACCATATATTTT. Its translation: CASSSPPGNTIYF. Full variable domain (missing parts from reference TRBV9 and TRBJ1-3): DSGVTQTPKHLITATGQRVTLRCSPRSGDLSVYWYQQSLDQGLQFLIQYYNGEERAKGNILERFSAQQFPDLHSELNLSSLELGDSALYFCASSSPPGNTIYFGEGSWLTVV.